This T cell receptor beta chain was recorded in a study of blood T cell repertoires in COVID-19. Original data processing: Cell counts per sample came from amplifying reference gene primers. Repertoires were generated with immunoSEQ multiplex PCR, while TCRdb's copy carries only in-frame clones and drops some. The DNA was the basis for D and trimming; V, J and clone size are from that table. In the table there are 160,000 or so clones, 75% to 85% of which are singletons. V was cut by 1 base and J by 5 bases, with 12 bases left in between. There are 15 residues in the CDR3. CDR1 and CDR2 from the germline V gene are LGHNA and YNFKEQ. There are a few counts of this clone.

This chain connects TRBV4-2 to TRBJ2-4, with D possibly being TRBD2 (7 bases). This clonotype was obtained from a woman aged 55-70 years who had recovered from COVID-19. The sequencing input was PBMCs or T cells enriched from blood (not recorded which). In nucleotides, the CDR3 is TGTGCCAGCAGCCAAGCAGGGGAGGGGGAAAACATTCAGTACTTC. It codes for CASSQAGEGENIQYF.